These 26 T cell receptor beta chains originate from one sample sequenced in a study of shared clonotypes between healthy human individuals. Profiled with immunoSEQ multiplex PCR; TCRdb holds only in-frame clones, not every one. The table lists around 1.4 million clones, approximately 98.5% of them singletons. The sequenced material came from naive CD4+ T cells sorted from blood. Described subset: CD45RA+ positively selected. The source is a man aged 30-40 years in good health.

Of note for this clone: In the same sample, other DNA sequences code for this CDR3. The V and J genes are TRBV28 and TRBJ1-1; D gene uncertain. This CDR3 has 13 residues. Between the trimmed V and J ends, which lost 3 bases and 1 base, there was a span of 6 bases. Germline loops: CDR1 MDHEN, CDR2 SYDVKM. CDR3 nucleotides: TGTGCCAGCAGTTTTATTCCGAACACTGAAGCTTTCTTT. As protein: CASSFIPNTEAFF.

The rearrangement joins TRBV11-3 to TRBJ2-5, with D perhaps matching TRBD2 (5 bases). Per germline, CDR1 SGHNT and CDR2 YENEEA. The CDR3 is 15 residues long. Trimming took off 4 bases at V and 5 bases at J, with 17 bases between the two ends. The CDR3 DNA reads TGTGCCAGCAGCTACCGGGCCGGTACGGGGGAGACCCAGTACTTC. It yields the protein CASSYRAGTGETQYF.

To note about this clone: The sample has other DNA sequences that encode this CDR3 too. The rearrangement joins TRBV7-9 to TRBJ2-7, with 8 bases that match TRBD2. The V and J ends lost 2 bases and 2 bases, in that order; junction bases with no gene match: 8. Germline V CDR1 and CDR2: SEHNR, FQNEAQ (reference sequence). The CDR3 extends over 16 amino acids. The CDR3 DNA is TGTGCCAGCAGCTTAAGTAGAACTAGCGGCACCTACGAGCAGTACTTC. It specifies CASSLSRTSGTYEQYF. Filled out from reference TRBV7-9 and TRBJ2-7, the complete variable domain reads DTGVSQNPRHKITKRGQNVTFRCDPISEHNRLYWYRQTLGQGPEFLTYFQNEAQLEKSRLLSDRFSAERPKGSFSTLEIQRTEQGDSAMYLCASSLSRTSGTYEQYFGPGTRLTVT.

The count of this clone is one. The rearrangement uses TRBV25-1 and TRBJ2-7, with TRBD2 matching 12 bases. Unmatched junction bases numbered 13, after V lost 2 bases and J lost 5 bases. In germline, CDR1 is MGHDK, CDR2 SYGVNS. The CDR3 is 18 amino acids. The CDR3 reads CASSEPLQTSGRKDEQYF. The CDR3 DNA follows: TGTGCCAGCAGTGAACCCCTCCAAACTAGCGGGAGGAAAGACGAGCAGTACTTC.

This rearrangement joins TRBV4-1 to TRBJ1-5; 7 nucleotides line up with TRBD1. Losses at the gene ends were 3 bases for V and 4 bases for J; bases not matched to a gene: 15. This CDR3 has 18 residues. In germline, CDR1 is MGHRA, CDR2 YSYEKL. CDR3 amino acids: CASSHDIQGSTRNQPQHF. The CDR3 DNA follows: TGCGCCAGCAGCCATGACATACAGGGGAGCACGCGGAATCAGCCCCAGCATTTT.

The V gene is TRBV5-1, the J gene TRBJ2-7; D not resolved. V lost 2 bases and J 0 bases, leaving 9 bases between the germline ends. This CDR3 contains 14 residues. Per germline, CDR1 SGHRS and CDR2 YFSETQ. The CDR3: CASSFVWGSYEQYF. CDR3 bases: TGCGCCAGCAGCTTTGTATGGGGCTCCTACGAGCAGTACTTC.

J is TRBJ2-1 and V is TRBV9, with 16 bases lining up with TRBD2. Germline V lookup: CDR1 SGDLS, CDR2 YYNGEE. V trimming: 4 bases; J trimming: 1 base; junction bases outside the gene matches: 8. The CDR3 has 19 residues. CDR3 coding DNA: TGTGCCAGCAGCCCGGGACTAGCGGGAGGGTTAGGGTCCTACAATGAGCAGTTCTTC. This codes for CASSPGLAGGLGSYNEQFF.

V is TRBV5-1 and J is TRBJ2-4; D could derive from TRBD1 or TRBD2 (5 bases each). Trimming took 4 bases from V and 7 from J, leaving 12 bases between them. The CDR3 sequence is 13 residues long. Germline CDR1 is SGHRS and CDR2 is YFSETQ. The CDR3 region has the DNA TGCGCCAGCAGCGGGGCATGGGGGAACATTCAGTACTTC. Protein sequence: CASSGAWGNIQYF.

V is TRBV27 and J is TRBJ1-5; D gene unclear. The CDR3 has 12 residues. The germline CDR1 and CDR2 sequences are MNHEY and SMNVEV (reference sequence). Trimming stripped 8 bases from V and 0 bases from J, with 5 bases between. CDR3 DNA: TGTGCCAGCGGGGATAGCAATCAGCCCCAGCATTTT. Residues: CASGDSNQPQHF.

This chain links TRBV7-9 with TRBJ2-7, with 7 bases identical to TRBD1. V dropped 5 bases and J dropped 0; count of bases not matched to a gene: 13. Germline V gene lookup returns CDR1 SEHNR and CDR2 FQNEAQ (reference sequence). The CDR3 is 17 amino acids. The CDR3 region has the DNA TGTGCCAGCAGCACCCCAGACAGGGCACTTCCCTCCTACGAGCAGTACTTC. As protein: CASSTPDRALPSYEQYF. Supplemented by reference TRBV7-9 and TRBJ2-7, the full variable domain reads DTGVSQNPRHKITKRGQNVTFRCDPISEHNRLYWYRQTLGQGPEFLTYFQNEAQLEKSRLLSDRFSAERPKGSFSTLEIQRTEQGDSAMYLCASSTPDRALPSYEQYFGPGTRLTVT.

This chain connects TRBV4-1 to TRBJ1-2; the D is unclear. This CDR3 is 12 amino acids long. Germline loops: CDR1 MGHRA, CDR2 YSYEKL. The V end lost 0 bases, the J end lost 8 bases, and 7 bases lay between the germline ends. Here the CDR3 DNA reads TGCGCCAGCAGCCAAGATGCCCGGGGCTACACCTTC. Translated: CASSQDARGYTF.

This clone showed up just once. J is TRBJ2-7 and V is TRBV7-2; 7 bases map to TRBD1. This CDR3 has 15 residues. CDR1 and CDR2 from the germline V gene are SGHTA and FQGNSA. V lost 5 bases and J lost 4; bases outside the gene matches: 11. The CDR3 is CASSPSGDSLYEQYF. CDR3 DNA: TGTGCCAGCAGCCCCTCTGGGGACAGTCTATACGAGCAGTACTTC. Variable domain in full (rest from reference TRBV7-2 and TRBJ2-7): GAGVSQSPSNKVTEKGKDVELRCDPISGHTALYWYRQSLGQGLEFLIYFQGNSAPDKSGLPSDRFSAERTGGSVSTLTIQRTQQEDSAVYLCASSPSGDSLYEQYFGPGTRLTVT.

The chain is built from TRBV29-1 and TRBJ2-1, with no clear D. The germline V gene has CDR1 SQVTM and CDR2 ANQGSEA. CDR3 length: 11 amino acids. Trimming shortened V by 5 bases and J by 12 bases, and 14 bases separated the two germline ends. The CDR3 bases are TGCAGCGTTCTTGGAACGACGCCGCAGTTCTTC. Translating it yields CSVLGTTPQFF.

Comments on this clone: At one boundary the junction diverges from the germline segment, which might be a read error. The chain uses TRBV19 and TRBJ2-7; TRBD1 is a possible D gene (8 bases). The CDR3 sequence is 17 residues long. Germline values: CDR1 LNHDA, CDR2 SQIVND (reference sequence). CDR3 in DNA: TGTCCCAGGAAGGGACAGGAAGCGGGGCTTGTCTCCTACGAGCAGTACTTC. Amino acids: CPRKGQEAGLVSYEQYF.

This chain links TRBV18 with TRBJ1-1; no clear D. V was clipped by 3 bases and J by 1 base, with 15 bases between them. CDR3 length equals 16 residues. Germline V gene lookup returns CDR1 KGHSH and CDR2 LQKENI. This chain's CDR3 is CASSPGSPSSNTEAFF. The CDR3 bases are TGTGCCAGCTCACCGGGGAGTCCTTCCTCGAACACTGAAGCTTTCTTT.

This chain uses TRBV15 with TRBJ2-7; D not resolved. CDR1 is LNHNV and CDR2 is YYDKDF in the germline V gene (reference sequence). CDR3 length: 13 residues. The V and J ends lost 0 bases and 6 bases respectively, with 9 bases between them. The CDR3 DNA follows: TGTGCCACCAGCAGAGAGGTGGTCCGCGAGCAGTACTTC. This codes for CATSREVVREQYF. The full variable domain, its missing parts supplied by reference TRBV15 and TRBJ2-7, is DAMVIQNPRYQVTQFGKPVTLSCSQTLNHNVMYWYQQKSSQAPKLLFHYYDKDFNNEADTPDNFQSRRPNTSFCFLDIRSPGLGDTAMYLCATSREVVREQYFGPGTRLTVT.

This chain joins TRBV28 and TRBJ2-4; TRBD2 matches at 9 bases. The CDR3 has 16 amino acids. V gave up 2 bases and J gave up 0 bases; unmatched junction bases: 2. CDR1 is MDHEN, CDR2 SYDVKM, per germline. DNA of the CDR3: TGTGCCAGCAGTTTACTAGCGGGGATAGCCAAAAACATTCAGTACTTC. It translates to CASSLLAGIAKNIQYF.

V usage is TRBV5-1 and J usage is TRBJ2-3; no clear D gene. With 5 bases removed from V and 1 base from J, the gap between germline ends came to 11 bases. Germline V CDR1 and CDR2: SGHRS, YFSETQ. The CDR3 runs to 14 residues. The DNA for the CDR3 is TGCGCCAGCAGTCAAAGCACGCGCACAGATACGCAGTATTTT. Translation: CASSQSTRTDTQYF.

On this clone itself: Within the sample, other DNA sequences also encode this same CDR3. This chain connects TRBV6-6 to TRBJ2-7; D is uncertain. CDR1 and CDR2 from the germline V gene are MNHNY and SVGAGI (reference sequence). V lost 6 bases and J 0 bases, leaving 3 bases between the germline ends. CDR3 length equals 11 residues. For the CDR3, the DNA is TGTGCCAGCAGCAACTCCTACGAGCAGTACTTC. Encoded protein: CASSNSYEQYF.

The chain couples TRBV25-1 to TRBJ2-5; 7 bases are a match to TRBD2. Trimming removed 3 bases from V and 5 bases from J; junction bases left unmatched: 6. The germline V gene encodes CDR1 MGHDK and CDR2 SYGVNS. This CDR3 has 14 residues. In nucleotides, the CDR3 is TGTGCCAGCAGTGAGGGAGGGCGCATGGAGACCCAGTACTTC. Its protein is CASSEGGRMETQYF.

Regarding this clone: The same CDR3 is also encoded by other DNA sequences in this sample. The gene calls are TRBV18 and TRBJ2-7; D remains unclear. Germline V gene lookup returns CDR1 KGHSH and CDR2 LQKENI. The V gene lost 2 bases and the J gene lost 2 bases, with 4 bases spanning the gap. The CDR3 has 12 residues. CDR3 sequence: CASSPAPYEQYF. Written as DNA, the CDR3 is TGTGCCAGCTCACCAGCCCCCTACGAGCAGTACTTC.

This rearrangement joins TRBV25-1 to TRBJ2-3, with TRBD2 identical over 15 bases. J gave up 4 bases and V 6 bases, and 5 bases lay outside the gene matches. CDR3 length: 16 residues. CDR1 is MGHDK and CDR2 is SYGVNS in the germline V gene. DNA for the CDR3: TGTGCCAGCAGCATACGGACTAGCGGGAGGGCAGATACGCAGTATTTT. Translated: CASSIRTSGRADTQYF. Variable domain in full (rest from reference TRBV25-1 and TRBJ2-3): EADIYQTPRYLVIGTGKKITLECSQTMGHDKMYWYQQDPGMELHLIHYSYGVNSTEKGDLSSESTVSRIRTEHFPLTLESARPSHTSQYLCASSIRTSGRADTQYFGPGTRLTVL.

The chain carries TRBV5-1 and TRBJ1-2; 7 bases map to TRBD1. This CDR3 has 14 amino acids. The germline CDR1 and CDR2 sequences are SGHRS and YFSETQ. The J segment lost 8 bases and the V segment lost 2 bases, leaving 9 bases of the junction unmatched. Here the CDR3 reads CASSLKGAIYGYTF. The DNA for the CDR3 is TGCGCCAGCAGCTTAAAGGGGGCCATCTACGGCTACACCTTC.

In this sample, this clone turned up once. The rearrangement joins TRBV4-3 to TRBJ1-4; D is unclear. CDR3 length: 15 residues. Germline V gene sequence: CDR1 LGHNA, CDR2 YSLEER. V lost 0 bases, J lost 4 bases, and 9 bases lay in between. Written as DNA, the CDR3 is TGCGCCAGCAGCCAAGATTGGAGGCTTAATGAAAAACTGTTTTTT. The encoded protein is CASSQDWRLNEKLFF.

This rearrangement joins TRBV6-6 to TRBJ1-4; a weak D match, TRBD1 (6 bases). Trimming left V 6 bases short and J 1 base short, with 6 bases between. CDR1 and CDR2 (germline): MNHNY, SVGAGI (reference sequence). CDR3 length: 13 amino acids. CDR3: CASRTGTNEKLFF. CDR3 coding DNA: TGTGCCAGCAGGACAGGAACTAATGAAAAACTGTTTTTT.

The J gene is TRBJ2-1, the V gene TRBV28; D may be TRBD1 or TRBD2 (6 bases each). This CDR3 comprises 12 residues. CDR1 and CDR2 (germline): MDHEN, SYDVKM. The V and J ends lost 6 bases and 15 bases respectively, with 18 bases between them. This CDR3 reads CASSLKGGRLFF. CDR3 DNA sequence: TGTGCCAGCAGCTTAAAAGGGGGGAGGTTGTTCTTC.